The entry below gives a single T cell receptor beta chain sequence along with its context. Its matching antigen is unknown. These data are taken from a study of blood T cells in healthy people across ages. Points from the study as a whole: Naive T cell percentage strongly correlated with TCR beta diversity.

PCR was performed a second time for about 7 to 11 cycles using a sample-barcoded 5' primer and a J-beta primer mix. TCRdb called the 5' RACE reads again in MiXCR, with one record for every CDR3 protein. Of about 720,000 distinct CDR3 sequences in the sample, roughly 25% were seen once. These sequences were also reported in another study, on T cells of mothers and their children. That work adds: Related mother-child pairs showed slightly, non-significantly higher overlap than unrelated pairs.

Material: blood. This sequence originates from a boy aged 5-17 years in good health.

Here the CDR3 DNA reads TGTGCCAGCAGCTTTGGGCCGGGACACGATCTCGGGGATACGCAGTATTTT. Amino acid sequence: CASSFGPGHDLGDTQYF. The chain employs TRBV7-9 and TRBJ2-3, with D possibly being TRBD1 (6 bases). This CDR3 has 17 residues. The V gene lost 3 bases and the J gene lost 6 bases, with 22 bases spanning the gap. CDR1 is SEHNR, CDR2 FQNEAQ, per germline (reference sequence).